The 11 T cell receptor beta chains listed next were all sequenced from one sample in a study of CXCR3-negative and CXCR3-positive naive CD8 T cells. These receptors are not linked to any known antigen. The TRB cDNA libraries were prepared by 5' RACE with UMI labels. TCRdb reprocessed the 5' RACE reads and keeps a single row for each CDR3 protein, giving no DNA. The sample holds 75,000 to 90,000 distinct CDR3 sequences. Study results and caveats: In CXCR3-positive naive cells, the TRB CDR3s were more hydrophobic than in CXCR3-negative naive cells.

Sequencing used naive CXCR3+ CD8+ T cells from blood. Described subset: CD45RO-CCR7+CD27+CD95- naive CD8+ T cells expressing CXCR3 (TNR3+). The receptor set was obtained from a human donor in good health. Some clones in this sample may be carry-over from other donors' samples.

This chain joins TRBV7-9 and TRBJ2-5; the D gene TCRdb calls, TRBD1, cannot be checked with no DNA. Germline V gene sequence: CDR1 SEHNR, CDR2 FQNEAQ (reference sequence). CDR3 length: 13 amino acids. The CDR3 is CASSRPNQETQYF.

The genes are TRBV4-3 and TRBJ2-1; TCRdb calls TRBD2, which cannot be checked without DNA. The CDR3 runs to 15 residues. CDR1 LGHNA and CDR2 YSLEER come from the germline V gene. CDR3 sequence: CASAAALAGVWEQFF.

V is TRBV10-3 and J is TRBJ2-2; TCRdb lists TRBD2, though no DNA is available to test this call. The CDR3 loop spans 12 amino acids. Germline V gives CDR1 ENHRY, CDR2 SYGVKD. CDR3 in amino acids: CAIGGPSGELFF.

The J gene is TRBJ2-1, the V gene TRBV7-3. The V gene's germline CDR1 is SGHTA and CDR2 FQGTGA. The length of the CDR3 is 15 residues. Here the CDR3 reads CASRLAGGLYNEQFF.

The V gene is TRBV4-3, the J gene TRBJ2-1; TCRdb returns TRBD1, unconfirmable since there is no DNA. CDR1 LGHNA and CDR2 YSLEER come from the germline V gene. The CDR3 runs 16 residues. This CDR3 is CASSQDARGGVDEQFF.

The chain carries TRBV4-1 and TRBJ2-2; with no DNA, the TCRdb D assignment of TRBD1 cannot be verified. Germline V CDR1 and CDR2: MGHRA, YSYEKL. The CDR3 has 16 residues. CDR3 sequence reads: CASSQDHRGSTGELFF.

This sequence joins TRBV5-1 and TRBJ2-7. This CDR3 is built from 13 residues. Germline V gives CDR1 SGHRS, CDR2 YFSETQ. The CDR3 loop reads CASSLVSSSEQYF.

CDR3 in amino acids: CASRATGEGNYGYTF. The rearrangement uses TRBV7-9 and TRBJ1-2; TCRdb outputs TRBD1, but without DNA this stays unchecked. Germline CDR1 is SEHNR and CDR2 is FQNEAQ (reference sequence). The CDR3 covers 15 residues.

The chain has TRBV5-1 and TRBJ2-3; the D call from TCRdb, TRBD1, cannot be confirmed without DNA. The CDR3 consists of 16 residues. Germline V gene data show CDR1 as SGHRS and CDR2 as YFSETQ. The CDR3 region is CASSYQTGMVADTQYF. The complete variable domain, with remaining parts taken from reference TRBV5-1 and TRBJ2-3, reads KAGVTQTPRYLIKTRGQQVTLSCSPISGHRSVSWYQQTPGQGLQFLFEYFSETQRNKGNFPGRFSGRQFSNSRSEMNVSTLELGDSALYLCASSYQTGMVADTQYFGPGTRLTVL.

The chain employs TRBV12-3 or TRBV12-4 and TRBJ2-7; TCRdb calls TRBD1, which cannot be checked without DNA. The CDR3 spans 15 residues. The chain's CDR3 is CASTPRAGASGEQYF.

This rearrangement joins TRBV4-1 to TRBJ1-5. Germline CDR1 and CDR2: MGHRA and YSYEKL. The CDR3 loop spans 16 amino acids. Here the CDR3 reads CASSQYLGRKNQPQHF.